This T cell receptor (beta chain) was profiled in a study of blood T cells in healthy people across ages. Broader study findings: Donors of long life had a larger count of naive CD4+ cells and greater diversity than aged donors.

The sample providers were healthy Caucasian people from Russia, aged about 6 to 95. A second PCR, run for 7 to 11 cycles, used a sample-barcoded 5' primer plus a J-beta primer mix. TCRdb re-analysed the 5' RACE reads in MiXCR, keeping a single row per CDR3 protein. The table lists 1,500,000 or so distinct CDR3 sequences, roughly 64% of them singletons. Germline CDR1 and CDR2: MNHNS and SASEGT. V was clipped by 4 bases and J by 2 bases, with 9 bases between them. The CDR3 loop spans 13 amino acids. Comment on this clonotype: Antigen specificity is unknown.

The specimen was blood. V and J are TRBV6-1 and TRBJ2-7; D gene uncertain. The clonotype originates from a man aged 18 to 29 in good health. CDR3 residues: CASSGGSPYEQYF. The CDR3 DNA sequence: TGTGCCAGCAGTGGGGGAAGCCCCTACGAGCAGTACTTC.